This T cell receptor beta chain originates from a study of blood T cells in healthy people across ages. Then a second PCR, running roughly 7 to 11 cycles, was carried out with a sample-barcoded 5' primer and a J-beta primer mix. TCRdb analysed the 5' RACE reads with MiXCR anew, one entry per CDR3 protein. The sample lists about 620,000 distinct CDR3 sequences, approximately 21% occurring once. Healthy Caucasians from Russia aged roughly 6 to 95 served as donors. A minimum of 7 million PBMCs was isolated per sample. CDR3 length: 12 amino acids. Per the germline V gene, CDR1 is SNHLY and CDR2 is FYNNEI.

The specimen sequenced was blood. This receptor was identified in a man between 65 and 85 years old in good health. V and J are TRBV2 and TRBJ2-5; no clear D. The J call may be mistaken, given a closer DNA end match to TRBJ2-7. CDR3 DNA sequence: TGTGCCAGCAGTGGTTTGAGCGACGAGCAGTACTTC. Its protein is CASSGLSDEQYF.